This T cell receptor (beta chain) appears in the sequencing data of a study of blood T cell repertoires in COVID-19. V lost 5 bases and J lost 3; bases outside the gene matches: 5. The germline V gene encodes CDR1 SEHNR and CDR2 FQNEAQ (reference sequence). The CDR3 is 15 residues long. In the study's own analysis: Scientists estimated how many nucleated cells there were by amplifying reference gene primers. Method: immunoSEQ multiplex PCR; TCRdb's copy keeps in-frame clones and lacks some. V, J and clone size are those of that table, while D and trimming were read from the DNA. The sample lists 45,000 to 60,000 clones; more than 85% were seen once.

The material sequenced was peripheral blood. The sequence derives from a man in his forties or fifties with acute or convalescent COVID-19. The chain has TRBV7-9 and TRBJ2-5, with 11 bases aligning to TRBD2. The DNA of the CDR3 is TGTGCCAGCAGCAAGACTAGCGGGATAGAAGAGACCCAGTACTTC. Translated, it gives CASSKTSGIEETQYF.